Included here is one TCR beta chain sequence, with context. The antigen remains unidentified. The sample comes from a study of beta chain features in type 1 diabetes. For the study at large: Patients and healthy donors were similar in age, gender and cell yields. Findings and limits, study-wide: Type 1 diabetes patients had TCRB CDR3s that were shorter (moderately but significantly so) in all four CD4+ subsets. Within the patient group, naive, central memory and Treg TCRB repertoires appeared more similar to each other than within healthy donors.

Sorted cells reached over 95% purity in every population. The whole isolated RNA underwent reverse transcription, so sequencing captured expressed TCRB transcripts. About 3.6 million reads were obtained on average from naive, central memory and regulatory T cell samples. Sequenced by immunoSEQ multiplex PCR; TCRdb stores in-frame clones only, minus some. The data hold about 260,000 clones, with around 21% observed a single time. The CDR3 consists of 13 residues. The germline V gene has CDR1 MGHDK and CDR2 SYGVNS. Deletions cut 4 bases from V and 1 base from J, with 7 bases between. The receptor comes from a middle-aged woman with type 1 diabetes. This sequence joins TRBV25-1 and TRBJ1-1; weak D call: TRBD1 (5 bases). The specimen sequenced was naive CD4+ T cells from blood. The CDR3 region is CASSVDRNTEAFF. The DNA of the CDR3 is TGTGCCAGCAGTGTTGACAGGAACACTGAAGCTTTCTTT.